This TCR beta chain was retrieved from a study of cytomegalovirus exposure and HLA in healthy donors. Both 60 Vbeta primers and 13 Jbeta primers went into the PCR. Methods used by the authors: Some 11 million of the roughly 80 million unique TCR beta chains counted in a later analysis were shared. The method was immunoSEQ multiplex PCR; TCRdb's version includes in-frame clones alone and lacks a portion of them. V, J and clone size were drawn from that table, and D and trimming were deduced from the DNA. Of under 300,000 clones in the sample, about 86% were seen once. Study-level results: Within an earlier analysis, most TCR beta V segments proved productive either about 90% or about 30% of the time. Researchers reported in a later analysis that a missense DCLRE1C variant was tied to TCR beta V- and J-gene trimming. It was confirmed in vitro that a few of the CMV-associated chains were specific for CMV antigens.

Germline V gene lookup returns CDR1 MGHDK and CDR2 SYGVNS. This CDR3 has 17 amino acids. Trimming shortened V by 0 bases and J by 4 bases, and 18 bases separated the two germline ends. A note on this clone: Its antigen is still unknown.

This TCR derives from a woman aged 60 to 75 in good health and CMV-seropositive. V gene TRBV25-1 combines with J gene TRBJ1-1; D unresolved. The specimen was PBMCs. The CDR3 region is CASSEYPTGFRSTEAFF. CDR3 DNA sequence: TGTGCCAGCAGTGAATATCCCACCGGCTTTCGGAGCACTGAAGCTTTCTTT. Looking up the rest from reference TRBV25-1 and TRBJ1-1 gives the full variable domain: EADIYQTPRYLVIGTGKKITLECSQTMGHDKMYWYQQDPGMELHLIHYSYGVNSTEKGDLSSESTVSRIRTEHFPLTLESARPSHTSQYLCASSEYPTGFRSTEAFFGQGTRLTVV.